These T cell receptor beta chains were read from a single sample in a study of blood T cell repertoires in COVID-19. Some clones are missing from TCRdb's copy, which holds only in-frame ones; the method was immunoSEQ multiplex PCR. The sample records about 97,000 clones, 85% to 95% being singletons. The material sequenced was peripheral blood. These receptors were obtained from a man aged 45 to 65 with active COVID-19. Each CDR3 is given with its conserved first and last residue. A D gene is named only where the DNA matches it firmly. Clone size is given for some rows only: seen once, a few or many times, or a class if the clone is expanded.

.,15,TRBJ2-1,TRBV7-2,.,TGTGCCAGCAGATCGGACTCAAGCTCCTACAATGAGCAGTTCTTC,CASRSDSSSYNEQFF
.,13,TRBJ2-1,TRBV6-5,.,TGTGCCAGCAGTTACTCCCACTACAATGAGCAGTTCTTC,CASSYSHYNEQFF
few,16,TRBJ2-1,TRBV9,.,TGTGCCAGCAGCCTTTCCCGGTCGAGCTCCTACAATGAGCAGTTCTTC,CASSLSRSSSYNEQFF
.,17,TRBJ2-1,TRBV7-3,TRBD1,TGTGCCAGCAGCCCCCCTGCGACAGGGTCTGTGTCAGCAACCCAGTTCTTC,CASSPPATGSVSATQFF
.,14,TRBJ2-7,TRBV27,TRBD2,TGTGCCAGCAGCCGACTAGCGGGCTCCTACGAGCAGTACTTC,CASSRLAGSYEQYF
.,15,TRBJ2-7,TRBV3-1/TRBV3-2,TRBD2,TGTGCCAGCAGCCAAGGGGAGGGGCTAGGGTTCGAGCAGTACTTC,CASSQGEGLGFEQYF
.,17,TRBJ1-5,TRBV28,.,TGTGCCAGCAGTTTCTTGACTAGGGCACGGGGCAATCAGCCCCAGCATTTT,CASSFLTRARGNQPQHF
.,13,TRBJ1-1,TRBV6-5,.,TGTGCCAGCAGCCCACTATCGGACACTGAAGCTTTCTTT,CASSPLSDTEAFF
.,14,TRBJ2-1,TRBV6-5,TRBD2,TGTGCCAGCCGGAGGGCGGGAGTCGGGAATGAGCAGTTCTTC,CASRRAGVGNEQFF
.,13,TRBJ1-1,TRBV30,.,TGTGCCTGGAGTGTACGTCCCAGGGGCACTCCTTTCTTT,CAWSVRPRGTPFF
.,15,TRBJ2-1,TRBV5-1,.,TGCGCCAGCAGCTTGGTCTTAGGCAGGTGGCGTGAGCAGTTCTTC,CASSLVLGRWREQFF
.,15,TRBJ2-3,TRBV5-1,.,TGCGCCAGCAGCTTGGATACAGTGGAAACAGATACGCAGTATTTT,CASSLDTVETDTQYF
.,18,TRBJ2-7,TRBV4-1,.,TGCGCCAGCAGCCAAGACCAGAGCAGGGGCTTGAGCTCCTACGAGCAGTACTTC,CASSQDQSRGLSSYEQYF
.,15,TRBJ2-1,TRBV11-2,TRBD2,TGTGCCAGCAGCTTAACCCGACTAGCGAACAATGAGCAGTTCTTC,CASSLTRLANNEQFF
.,18,TRBJ2-3,TRBV28,.,TGTGCCAGCAACCAACGGATTTCTTGGGGGCCCTCGGCAGATACGCAGTATTTT,CASNQRISWGPSADTQYF
.,18,TRBJ2-3,TRBV3-1/TRBV3-2,TRBD2,TGTGCCAGCAGCCAAGATCTTTGGCTAGCGGGAGCCACAGATACGCAGTATTTT,CASSQDLWLAGATDTQYF
.,14,TRBJ2-7,TRBV5-1,.,TGCGCCAGCAGCCCTACTGGCGGGGTCTACGAGCAGTACTTC,CASSPTGGVYEQYF
.,14,TRBJ2-7,TRBV28,.,TGTGCCAGCAGTGTCGGGACACTCTCCTACGAGCAGTACTTC,CASSVGTLSYEQYF
.,15,TRBJ1-5,TRBV4-1,.,TGCGCCAGCAGCCGTCAGGACAGAGTTATAGAGCCCCAGCATTTT,CASSRQDRVIEPQHF
.,17,TRBJ2-2,TRBV19,TRBD1,TGTGCCAGTAGCCCCGGGACAGGGGGCCTGGGCACCGGGGAGCTGTTTTTT,CASSPGTGGLGTGELFF
.,16,TRBJ1-1,TRBV6-5,.,TGTGCCAGCAGTTACTTCACACCTCAGGAGAACACTGAAGCTTTCTTT,CASSYFTPQENTEAFF
.,12,TRBJ2-5,TRBV5-4,.,TGTGCCAGCAGCTCAGACTCGGAGACCCAGTACTTC,CASSSDSETQYF
.,15,TRBJ2-1,TRBV3-1/TRBV3-2,TRBD2,TGTGCCAGCAGCCAAACTAGCGGGAGTGGGAATGAGCAGTTCTTC,CASSQTSGSGNEQFF
.,11,TRBJ2-1,TRBV20-1,TRBD2,TGCAGTGCATCGGGACTATGGGAGCAGTTCTTC,CSASGLWEQFF
.,15,TRBJ2-2,TRBV5-8,.,TGTGCCAGCCACCGGGACACTGCGAACACCGGGGAGCTGTTTTTT,CASHRDTANTGELFF
.,18,TRBJ2-5,TRBV5-1,TRBD2,TGCGCCAGCAGCTTTGGGACTAGCGGGATACCCCAGGGGGAGACCCAGTACTTC,CASSFGTSGIPQGETQYF
.,15,TRBJ2-5,TRBV6-6,TRBD2,TGTGCCAGTCGGAACTGGGCTAGCGGACAAGAGACCCAGTACTTC,CASRNWASGQETQYF
.,14,TRBJ1-1,TRBV19,.,TGTGCCAGTAGTCAAGCGACAGCGAACACTGAAGCTTTCTTT,CASSQATANTEAFF
.,16,TRBJ1-2,TRBV5-1,.,TGCGCCAGCAGCCGGAGGGTGGAGGCGGTCAACTATGGCTACACCTTC,CASSRRVEAVNYGYTF
.,14,TRBJ2-3,TRBV5-1,.,TGCGCCAGCAGCCAAGGGGCAGAGAAGGATACGCAGTATTTT,CASSQGAEKDTQYF
once,15,TRBJ2-3,TRBV10-3,TRBD1,TGTGCCATCAGAGAAGGGACAGGGGCCACAGATACGCAGTATTTT,CAIREGTGATDTQYF
.,11,TRBJ1-1,TRBV6-5,.,TGTGCCAGCGGGCGAAGCACTGAAGCTTTCTTT,CASGRSTEAFF
few,15,TRBJ2-7,TRBV7-8,TRBD2,TGTGCCAGCAGCCCCGGACTAGCGGGAGCCTACGAGCAGTACTTC,CASSPGLAGAYEQYF
.,13,TRBJ2-1,TRBV28,TRBD1,TGTGCCAGCAGGGGACAGGGACGCAATGAGCAGTTCTTC,CASRGQGRNEQFF
.,15,TRBJ1-6,TRBV7-2,TRBD1,TGTGCCAGCCGATATGGACAGGGGGTGAGGTCACCCCTCCACTTT,CASRYGQGVRSPLHF
.,15,TRBJ1-1,TRBV28,TRBD1,TGTGCCAGCAGTCGAACCGGGACAGGGGGCTCGGGGACTTTCTTT,CASSRTGTGGSGTFF
.,14,TRBJ1-3,TRBV7-9,TRBD1,TGTGCCAGCAGCCGGGACAGGGCGGCAGACACCATATATTTT,CASSRDRAADTIYF
.,15,TRBJ2-2,TRBV5-1,TRBD2,TGCGCCAGCAGCGGAGGGAGGGTCGGGACCGGGGAGCTGTTTTTT,CASSGGRVGTGELFF
.,16,TRBJ2-4,TRBV28,.,TGTGCCAGCACCCCGGGGGGCGGGAGTCGGGGGAACATTCAGTACTTC,CASTPGGGSRGNIQYF
once,18,TRBJ2-1,TRBV7-3,TRBD2,TGTGCCAGCAGCCCCGGAGGGCTAGCGGGAGGCTACTACAATGAGCAGTTCTTC,CASSPGGLAGGYYNEQFF
.,15,TRBJ2-1,TRBV28,.,TGTGCCAGCAGTTTAATAGGGGGCTCCTACAATGAGCAGTTCTTC,CASSLIGGSYNEQFF
.,14,TRBJ2-2,TRBV11-2,TRBD1,TGTGCCAGCAGCCGCGACAGGGTTGCCGGGGAGCTGTTTTTT,CASSRDRVAGELFF
.,16,TRBJ2-1,TRBV3-1/TRBV3-2,TRBD2,TGTGCCAGCAGCCGGGGACTAGCGGGAGGACCGAATGAGCAGTTCTTC,CASSRGLAGGPNEQFF
.,15,TRBJ2-5,TRBV5-4,TRBD2,TGTGCCAGCAGCTTGAAAAGCGGGAGGGAAGAGACCCAGTACTTC,CASSLKSGREETQYF
.,12,TRBJ2-1,TRBV6-5,.,TGTGCCAGCAGCCCACAGGGTTACGAGCAGTTCTTC,CASSPQGYEQFF
.,20,TRBJ2-2,TRBV4-1,TRBD1,TGCGCCAGCAGCCAAAGTTTGGCTCGGACAGGGGGCGCGGGCTCCGGGGAGCTGTTTTTT,CASSQSLARTGGAGSGELFF
.,17,TRBJ2-3,TRBV9,TRBD2,TGTGCCAGCAGCGTGGACTCGACTAGCGGGAGCCCAGATACGCAGTATTTT,CASSVDSTSGSPDTQYF
.,13,TRBJ2-7,TRBV20-1,.,TGCAGTGCTAGTAGCGGCCGCTCCTACGAGCAGTACTTC,CSASSGRSYEQYF
.,12,TRBJ1-4,TRBV6-6,.,TGTGCCAGCAGAGAACAGAATGAAAAACTGTTTTTT,CASREQNEKLFF
.,17,TRBJ1-5,TRBV19,TRBD1,TGTGCCAGTAGTATAGGACAGGGGATTTATAGCAATCAGCCCCAGCATTTT,CASSIGQGIYSNQPQHF
.,13,TRBJ1-1,TRBV7-8,TRBD1,TGTGCCAGCGCATGGACAGGGAGGTCTGAAGCTTTCTTT,CASAWTGRSEAFF
.,15,TRBJ1-4,TRBV7-8,.,TGTGCCAGCAGCCCGTCTAGGATGACTAATGAAAAACTGTTTTTT,CASSPSRMTNEKLFF
.,17,TRBJ2-1,TRBV15,TRBD2,TGTGCCACCAGCACAGCCGTGGGGGACTACTCCTACAATGAGCAGTTCTTC,CATSTAVGDYSYNEQFF
.,15,TRBJ2-2,TRBV7-6,TRBD1,TGTGCCAGCAGCTCCCGACAGGGGCTCTCCGGGGAGCTGTTTTTT,CASSSRQGLSGELFF
.,15,TRBJ2-7,TRBV7-9,.,TGTGCCAGCAGCTTTGTAGCACCGACCTCCTACGAGCAGTACTTC,CASSFVAPTSYEQYF
.,16,TRBJ2-1,TRBV5-1,TRBD2,TGCGCCAGCAGCTTAACTAGCGGGACGCCCGTCAATGAGCAGTTCTTC,CASSLTSGTPVNEQFF
.,14,TRBJ1-2,TRBV7-8,.,TGTGCCAGCAGCCTGACGACAGAAAACTATGGCTACACCTTC,CASSLTTENYGYTF
.,18,TRBJ1-2,TRBV4-1,TRBD1,TGCGCCAGCAGCCAAGGCAGGACAGGGCAACTTTCTAACTATGGCTACACCTTC,CASSQGRTGQLSNYGYTF